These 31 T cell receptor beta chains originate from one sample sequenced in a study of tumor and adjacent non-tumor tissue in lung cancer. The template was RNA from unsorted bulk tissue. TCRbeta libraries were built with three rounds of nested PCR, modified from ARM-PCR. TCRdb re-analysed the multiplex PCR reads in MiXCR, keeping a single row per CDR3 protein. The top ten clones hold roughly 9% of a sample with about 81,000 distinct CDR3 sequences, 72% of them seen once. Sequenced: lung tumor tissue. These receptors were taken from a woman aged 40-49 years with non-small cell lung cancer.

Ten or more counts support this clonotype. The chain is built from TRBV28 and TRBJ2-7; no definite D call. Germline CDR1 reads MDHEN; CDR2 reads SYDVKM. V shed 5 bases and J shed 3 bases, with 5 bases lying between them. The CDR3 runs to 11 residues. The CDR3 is CASSHRYEQYF. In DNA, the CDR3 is TGTGCCAGCAGTCATCGCTACGAGCAGTACTTC.

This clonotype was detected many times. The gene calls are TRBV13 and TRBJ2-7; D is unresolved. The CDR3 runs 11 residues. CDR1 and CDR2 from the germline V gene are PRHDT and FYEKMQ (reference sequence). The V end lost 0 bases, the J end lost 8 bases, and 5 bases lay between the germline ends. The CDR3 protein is CASSLGLQQYF. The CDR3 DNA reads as TGTGCCAGCAGCTTAGGCCTCCAGCAGTACTTC.

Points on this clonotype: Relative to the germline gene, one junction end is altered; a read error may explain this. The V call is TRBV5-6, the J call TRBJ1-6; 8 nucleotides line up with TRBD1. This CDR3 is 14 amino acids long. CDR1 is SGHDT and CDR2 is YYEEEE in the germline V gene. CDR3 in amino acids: CASSFGQGNSLLHF. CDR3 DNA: TGTGCCAGCAGCTTTGGACAGGGTAATTCACTCCTCCACTTT.

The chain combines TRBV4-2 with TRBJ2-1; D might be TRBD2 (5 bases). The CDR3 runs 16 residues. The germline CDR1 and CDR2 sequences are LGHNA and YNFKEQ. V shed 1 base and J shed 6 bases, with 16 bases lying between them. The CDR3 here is CASSQGFRGLINEQFF. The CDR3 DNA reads TGTGCCAGCAGCCAAGGTTTCAGAGGACTCATCAATGAGCAGTTCTTC.

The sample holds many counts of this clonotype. DNA for the CDR3: TGCGCCAGCAGCTTTAACAGGAACCAAGAGACCCAGTACTTC. It codes for CASSFNRNQETQYF. The V gene is TRBV5-1, the J gene TRBJ2-5; a weak D match, TRBD1 (5 bases). Per germline, CDR1 SGHRS and CDR2 YFSETQ. V was clipped by 2 bases and J by 0 bases, with 8 bases between them. The CDR3 consists of 14 residues.

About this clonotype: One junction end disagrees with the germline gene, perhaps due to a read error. The CDR3 bases are TGTACCAGCAGCAAGACACTAGTTGCACTGTACGATGAGCAGTTCTTC. Translating it yields CTSSKTLVALYDEQFF. This chain uses TRBV11-2 with TRBJ2-1, with D possibly TRBD2 on 5 matching bases. Germline-derived CDR1 and CDR2 are SGHAT and FQNNGV. The CDR3 contains 16 residues.

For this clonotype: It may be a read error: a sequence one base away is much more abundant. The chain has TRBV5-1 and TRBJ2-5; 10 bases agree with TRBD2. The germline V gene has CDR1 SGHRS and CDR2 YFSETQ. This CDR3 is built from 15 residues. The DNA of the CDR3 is TGCGCCAGCAGTGAACTAGCGGGACGGCAAGAGACCCCGTACTTC. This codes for CASSELAGRQETPYF.

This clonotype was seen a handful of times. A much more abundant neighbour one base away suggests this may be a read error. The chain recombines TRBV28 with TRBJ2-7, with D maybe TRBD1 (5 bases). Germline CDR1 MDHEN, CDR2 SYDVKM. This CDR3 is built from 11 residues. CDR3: CASRTKRGWLF. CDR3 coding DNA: TGTGCCAGCAGAACGAAAAGGGGCTGGCTTTTC.

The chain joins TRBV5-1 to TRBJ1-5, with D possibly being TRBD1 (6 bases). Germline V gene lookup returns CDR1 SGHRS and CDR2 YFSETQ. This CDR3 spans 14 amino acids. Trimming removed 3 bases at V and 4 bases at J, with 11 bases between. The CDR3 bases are TGCGCCAGCAGCTCAGAAGGGGGGAATCAGCCCCAGCATTTT. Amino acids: CASSSEGGNQPQHF. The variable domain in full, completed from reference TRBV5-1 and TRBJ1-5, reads KAGVTQTPRYLIKTRGQQVTLSCSPISGHRSVSWYQQTPGQGLQFLFEYFSETQRNKGNFPGRFSGRQFSNSRSEMNVSTLELGDSALYLCASSSEGGNQPQHFGDGTRLSIL.

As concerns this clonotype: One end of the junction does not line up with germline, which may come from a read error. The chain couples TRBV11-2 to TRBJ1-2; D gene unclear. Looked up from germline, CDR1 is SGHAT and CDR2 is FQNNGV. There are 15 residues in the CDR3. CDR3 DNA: TGTGACAGCAGCTTAGCTTTCGCGGGAACCTATGGCTACACATTC. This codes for CDSSLAFAGTYGYTF.

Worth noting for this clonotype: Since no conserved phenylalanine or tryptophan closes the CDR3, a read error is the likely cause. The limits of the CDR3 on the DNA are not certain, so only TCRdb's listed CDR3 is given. The CDR3 sequence is CASSFRTDRVYVQHL. The chain carries TRBV11-1 and TRBJ2-7; the D call in the table, TRBD1, was not verified against the DNA. Germline V gives CDR1 SGHAT, CDR2 FQDESV (reference sequence). The CDR3 is 15 residues long, counting both termini.

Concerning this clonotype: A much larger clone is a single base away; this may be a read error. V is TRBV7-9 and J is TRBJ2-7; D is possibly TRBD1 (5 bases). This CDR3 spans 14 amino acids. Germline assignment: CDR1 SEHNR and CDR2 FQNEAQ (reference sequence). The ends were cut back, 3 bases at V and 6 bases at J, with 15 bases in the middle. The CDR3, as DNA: TGTGCCAGCAGCTTCACGGCAGGGATAAGCGAGCAGTACTTC. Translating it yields CASSFTAGISEQYF.

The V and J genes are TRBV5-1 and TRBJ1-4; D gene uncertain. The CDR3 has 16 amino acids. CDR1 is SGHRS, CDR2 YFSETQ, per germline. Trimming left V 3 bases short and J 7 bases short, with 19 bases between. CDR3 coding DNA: TGCGCCAGCAGCTACACGGAAGTCTGGGGAGGTGAAAAACTGTTTTTT. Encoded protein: CASSYTEVWGGEKLFF.

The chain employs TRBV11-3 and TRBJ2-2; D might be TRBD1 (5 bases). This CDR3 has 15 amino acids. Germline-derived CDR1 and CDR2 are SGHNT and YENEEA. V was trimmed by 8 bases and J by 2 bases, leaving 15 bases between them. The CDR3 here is CASGTGHPNTGELFF. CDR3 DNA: TGTGCCAGCGGAACCGGACATCCCAACACCGGGGAGCTGTTTTTT.

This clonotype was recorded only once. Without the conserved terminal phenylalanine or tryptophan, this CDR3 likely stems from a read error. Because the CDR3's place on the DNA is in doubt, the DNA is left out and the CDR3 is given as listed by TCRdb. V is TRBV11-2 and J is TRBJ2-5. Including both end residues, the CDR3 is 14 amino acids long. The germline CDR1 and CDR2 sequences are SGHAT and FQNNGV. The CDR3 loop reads CASSLRLDQEAQCI.

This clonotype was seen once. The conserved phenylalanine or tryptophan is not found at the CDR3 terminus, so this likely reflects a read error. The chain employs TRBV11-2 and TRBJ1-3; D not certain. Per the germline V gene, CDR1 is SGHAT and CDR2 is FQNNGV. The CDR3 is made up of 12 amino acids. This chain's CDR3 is CARSLELKTIYS. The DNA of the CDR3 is TGTGCCAGGAGCTTAGAACTGAAAACCATATATTCT.

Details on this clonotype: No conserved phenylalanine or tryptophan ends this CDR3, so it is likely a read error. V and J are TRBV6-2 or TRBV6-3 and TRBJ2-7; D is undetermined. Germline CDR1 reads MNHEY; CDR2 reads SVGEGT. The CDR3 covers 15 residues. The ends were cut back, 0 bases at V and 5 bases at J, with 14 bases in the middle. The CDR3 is CASSYSIGKADEQYI. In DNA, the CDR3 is TGTGCCAGCAGTTACTCGATTGGTAAGGCGGACGAGCAGTACATC.

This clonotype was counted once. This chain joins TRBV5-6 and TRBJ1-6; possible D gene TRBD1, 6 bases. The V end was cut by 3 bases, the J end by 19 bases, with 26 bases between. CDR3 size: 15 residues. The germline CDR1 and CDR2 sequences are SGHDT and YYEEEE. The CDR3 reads CASSSRDTQDSPIHF. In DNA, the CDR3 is TGTGCCAGCAGCTCAAGGGACACTCAGGATTCACCAATACACTTT.

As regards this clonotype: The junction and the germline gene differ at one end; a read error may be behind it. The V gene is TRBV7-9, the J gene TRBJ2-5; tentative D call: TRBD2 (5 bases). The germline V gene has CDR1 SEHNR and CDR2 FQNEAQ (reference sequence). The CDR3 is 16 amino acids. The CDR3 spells CASCLITSGRLETHYF. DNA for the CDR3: TGTGCCAGCTGTCTTATCACGAGCGGCCGCCTAGAGACCCACTACTTC.

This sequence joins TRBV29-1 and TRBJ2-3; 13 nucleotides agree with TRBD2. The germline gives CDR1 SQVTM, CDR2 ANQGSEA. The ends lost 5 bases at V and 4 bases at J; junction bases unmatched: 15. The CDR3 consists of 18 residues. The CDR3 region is CSVPWTSGGYGGADTQYF. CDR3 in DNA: TGCAGCGTTCCCTGGACTAGCGGGGGTTACGGTGGCGCAGATACGCAGTATTTT.

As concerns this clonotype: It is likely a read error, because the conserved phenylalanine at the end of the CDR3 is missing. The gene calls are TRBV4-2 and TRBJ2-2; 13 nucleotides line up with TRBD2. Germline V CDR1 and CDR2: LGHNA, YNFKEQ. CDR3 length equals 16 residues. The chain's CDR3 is CVSSRGLAGDTGELFL. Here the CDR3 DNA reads TGTGTCAGCAGCCGAGGACTAGCGGGGGACACCGGGGAGCTGTTTTTG.

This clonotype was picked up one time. As DNA, the CDR3 is TGTGCCTGGAGTAGGGGTAGCCTGGGCGAGCAGTACTTC. Translated, it gives CAWSRGSLGEQYF. The V gene is TRBV30, the J gene TRBJ2-7, with D maybe TRBD1 (5 bases). V dropped 2 bases and J dropped 6 bases, with 14 bases sitting between them. This CDR3 is built from 13 residues. Looked up from germline, CDR1 is GTSNPN and CDR2 is SVGIG (reference sequence).

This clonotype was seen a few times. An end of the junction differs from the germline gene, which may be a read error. The CDR3 region is CAGSSPGLVISETQYF. CDR3 coding DNA: TGTGCCGGCAGTTCCCCGGGACTAGTGATTAGCGAGACCCAGTACTTC. This chain links TRBV28 with TRBJ2-5; 8 positions agree with TRBD2. The CDR3 is 16 residues long. Germline lookup yields CDR1 MDHEN and CDR2 SYDVKM.

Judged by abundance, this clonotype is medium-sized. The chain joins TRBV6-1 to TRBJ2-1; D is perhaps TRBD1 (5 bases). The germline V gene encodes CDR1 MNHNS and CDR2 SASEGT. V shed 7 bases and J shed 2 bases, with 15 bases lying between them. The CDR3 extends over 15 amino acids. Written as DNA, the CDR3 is TGTGCCAGCACAGTTCCAGGGTACACCTACAATGAGCAGTTCTTC. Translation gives CASTVPGYTYNEQFF.

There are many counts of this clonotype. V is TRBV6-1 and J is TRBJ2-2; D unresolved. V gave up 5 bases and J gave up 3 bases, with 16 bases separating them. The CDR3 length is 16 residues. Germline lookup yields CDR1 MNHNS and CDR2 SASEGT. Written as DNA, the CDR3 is TGTGCCAGCAGTCAGACGATAGATAGGGACACCGGGGAGCTGTTTTTT. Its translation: CASSQTIDRDTGELFF.

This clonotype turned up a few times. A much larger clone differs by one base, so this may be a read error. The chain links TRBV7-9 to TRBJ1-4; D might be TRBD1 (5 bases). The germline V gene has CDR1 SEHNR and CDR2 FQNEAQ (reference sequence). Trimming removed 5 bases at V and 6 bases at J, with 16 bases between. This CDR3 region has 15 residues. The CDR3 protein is CASSERQWVDEKLFF. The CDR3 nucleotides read TGTGCCAGCAGCGAACGACAGTGGGTGGATGAAAAACTGTTTTTT.

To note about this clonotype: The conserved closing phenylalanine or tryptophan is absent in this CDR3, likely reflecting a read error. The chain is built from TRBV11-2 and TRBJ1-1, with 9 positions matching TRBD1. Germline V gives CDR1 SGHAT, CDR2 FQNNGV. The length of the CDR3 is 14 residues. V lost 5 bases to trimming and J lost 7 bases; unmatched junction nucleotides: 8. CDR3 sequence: CASSAFTGGSEAFH. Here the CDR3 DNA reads TGTGCCAGCAGCGCATTCACAGGGGGCAGTGAAGCTTTCCAT.

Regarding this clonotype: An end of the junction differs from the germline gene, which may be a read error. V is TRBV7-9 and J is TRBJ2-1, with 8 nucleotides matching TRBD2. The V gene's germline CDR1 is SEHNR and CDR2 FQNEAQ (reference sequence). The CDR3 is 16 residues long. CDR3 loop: CASSSTSGANLNEQIF. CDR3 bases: TGTGCCAGTAGCTCCACTAGCGGAGCCAACCTCAATGAGCAGATCTTT.

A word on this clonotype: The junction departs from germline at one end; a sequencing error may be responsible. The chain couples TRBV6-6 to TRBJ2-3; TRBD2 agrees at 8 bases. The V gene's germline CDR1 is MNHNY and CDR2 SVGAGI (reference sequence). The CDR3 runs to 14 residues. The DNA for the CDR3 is TGTACCAGCATTTCGACTAGCGCCACAGATACGCAGTATTTT. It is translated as CTSISTSATDTQYF.

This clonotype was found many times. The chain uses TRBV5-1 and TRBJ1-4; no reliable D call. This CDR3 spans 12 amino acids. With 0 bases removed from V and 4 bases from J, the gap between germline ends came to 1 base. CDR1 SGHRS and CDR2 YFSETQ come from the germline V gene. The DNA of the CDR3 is TGCGCCAGCAGCTTGGATAATGAAAAACTGTTTTTT. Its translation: CASSLDNEKLFF.

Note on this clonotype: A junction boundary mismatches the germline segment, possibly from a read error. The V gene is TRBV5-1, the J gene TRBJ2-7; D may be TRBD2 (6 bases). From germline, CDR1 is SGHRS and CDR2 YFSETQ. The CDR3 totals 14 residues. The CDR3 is CASCQHGSSYEQYF. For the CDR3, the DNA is TGCGCCAGTTGCCAACACGGGAGCTCCTACGAGCAGTATTTC. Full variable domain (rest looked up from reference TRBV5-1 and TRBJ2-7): KAGVTQTPRYLIKTRGQQVTLSCSPISGHRSVSWYQQTPGQGLQFLFEYFSETQRNKGNFPGRFSGRQFSNSRSEMNVSTLELGDSALYLCASCQHGSSYEQYFGPGTRLTVT.